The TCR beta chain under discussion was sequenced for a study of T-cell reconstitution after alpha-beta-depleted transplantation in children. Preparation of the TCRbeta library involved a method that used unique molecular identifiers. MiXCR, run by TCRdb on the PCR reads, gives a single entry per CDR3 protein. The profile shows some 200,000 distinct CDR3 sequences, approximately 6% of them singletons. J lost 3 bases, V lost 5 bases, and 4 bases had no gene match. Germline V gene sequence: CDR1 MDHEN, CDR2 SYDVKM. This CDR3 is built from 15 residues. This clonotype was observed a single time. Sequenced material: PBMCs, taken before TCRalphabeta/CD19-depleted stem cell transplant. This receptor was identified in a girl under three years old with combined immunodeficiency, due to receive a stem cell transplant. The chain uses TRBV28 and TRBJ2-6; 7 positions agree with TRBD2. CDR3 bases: TGTGCCAGCAGTCTCGGGGGGAATGGGGCCAACGTCCTGACTTTC. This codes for CASSLGGNGANVLTF.